The subject of this entry is one TCR beta chain. One end of the junction does not line up with germline, which may come from a read error. The data derive from a study of cytomegalovirus exposure and HLA in healthy donors. It was with 60 Vbeta and 13 Jbeta primers that the PCR ran. In the authors' methods: Approximately 83 million unique TCR beta chains, roughly 10 million shared, were counted in a later analysis. Repertoires were generated with immunoSEQ multiplex PCR, while TCRdb's copy carries only in-frame clones and drops some. The V and J calls and clone size are taken from that table; D and trimming were inferred from the DNA. The sample contains 130,000 or so clones, approximately 80% of which appear only once. Germline V gene lookup returns CDR1 SEHNR and CDR2 FQNEAQ (reference sequence). The CDR3 sequence is 15 residues long.

Sequencing input: PBMCs. This chain uses TRBV7-9 with TRBJ2-1, with TRBD1 matching 7 bases. This clonotype originated in a woman aged 55-75 years in good health and CMV-seronegative. CDR3 bases: TGTTCCAGCAGCCATAGGGCAGGGGGCTACAATGAGCAGTTCTTC. This translates into CSSSHRAGGYNEQFF.